A selection of T cell receptor beta chains follows, all from one sample in a study of T-cell reconstitution after alpha-beta-depleted transplantation in children. Using its own MiXCR run on the PCR reads, TCRdb lists one record per CDR3 protein. This sample has fewer than 550,000 distinct CDR3 sequences; roughly an eighth occur once, and the top ten carry 14%. The source was PBMCs, mostly from graft donor cells, collected 180 days after TCRalphabeta/CD19-depleted stem cell transplant. All receptors come from a female patient aged 2 to 10 who had a stem cell transplant for aplastic anemia, so the T cells may come from the graft donor. The CDR3 runs from the conserved cysteine through the conserved F or W. A D gene is named only where the DNA matches it firmly. Only some rows state a clone size, as once, few, many or a class for expanded clones.

j_call v_call clone_size d_call cdr3_aa cdr3_nt
TRBJ2-5 TRBV7-2 - - CASSKYDREPQETQYF TGTGCCAGCAGTAAATATGACCGGGAGCCACAAGAGACCCAGTACTTC
TRBJ1-1 TRBV6-5 many - CASSPRDSLNTEAFF TGTGCCAGCAGTCCGAGAGACAGCTTGAACACTGAAGCTTTCTTT
TRBJ2-3 TRBV7-6 - - CASSLAGGSKRTDTQYF TGTGCCAGCAGCTTAGCCGGGGGTAGCAAACGCACAGATACGCAGTATTTT
TRBJ1-2 TRBV6-5 - - CASSSRGDGYTF TGTGCCAGCAGCTCTAGAGGGGATGGCTACACCTTC
TRBJ2-5 TRBV29-1 few - CSARPRDSQETQYF TGCAGCGCCCGCCCCCGGGATTCGCAAGAGACCCAGTACTTC
TRBJ2-1 TRBV2 - - CASSDAPYNEQFF TGTGCCAGCAGTGATGCCCCTTACAATGAGCAGTTCTTC
TRBJ1-2 TRBV28 - - CASSLQGRVGYTF TGTGCCAGCAGTTTGCAGGGAAGGGTAGGCTACACCTTC
TRBJ1-3 TRBV7-8 - - CASSLWQNSGNTIYF TGTGCCAGCAGCTTATGGCAGAACTCTGGAAACACCATATATTTT
TRBJ2-1 TRBV7-7 many TRBD2 CASSRTSGEPREQFF TGTGCCAGCAGCCGGACTAGCGGGGAGCCACGTGAGCAGTTCTTC
TRBJ2-7 TRBV10-3 few - CAISNGLSYEQYF TGTGCCATCAGCAACGGACTTTCCTACGAGCAGTACTTC
TRBJ1-6 TRBV28 - TRBD1 CASRGTGESPLHF TGTGCCAGCAGAGGGACAGGGGAATCACCCCTCCACTTT
TRBJ1-2 TRBV7-2 few TRBD1 CASSLVGTGGGNYGYTF TGTGCCAGCAGCTTAGTCGGGACAGGGGGGGGAAACTATGGCTACACCTTC
TRBJ2-3 TRBV5-5 few - CASSLANREVATDTQYF TGTGCCAGCAGCTTGGCCAATAGGGAGGTTGCCACAGATACGCAGTATTTT
TRBJ1-2 TRBV30 - - CASLPRGGLGGYTF TGTGCCTCCTTACCCAGGGGCGGCCTAGGCGGCTACACCTTC
TRBJ1-2 TRBV20-1 few - CSAPRGTNYGYTF TGCAGTGCCCCCCGGGGGACTAACTATGGCTACACCTTC
TRBJ2-1 TRBV12-3/TRBV12-4 - - CASSPPMAGWDEQFF TGTGCCAGCAGTCCACCTATGGCAGGTTGGGATGAGCAGTTCTTC
TRBJ2-2 TRBV7-8 many - CASSNLRLEPTGELFF TGTGCCAGCAGCAATCTTCGACTAGAACCCACCGGGGAGCTGTTTTTT
TRBJ2-4 TRBV19 few TRBD2 CASTGTSVNSQYF TGTGCCAGTACGGGGACTAGCGTGAACAGTCAGTACTTC
TRBJ2-5 TRBV20-1 few TRBD2 CSARAGLVPQAQYF TGCAGTGCTAGAGCGGGACTAGTCCCCCAGGCCCAGTACTTC
TRBJ1-5 TRBV7-2 - - CASSLWSSNQPQHF TGTGCCAGCAGCTTATGGTCTAGCAATCAGCCCCAGCATTTT
TRBJ1-5 TRBV12-1 - - CASSFAQGNSNQPQHF -
TRBJ1-2 TRBV28 - TRBD1 CASRPTGGTYGYTF TGTGCCAGCAGGCCCACAGGGGGCACGTATGGCTACACCTTC
TRBJ2-7 TRBV29-1 - TRBD1 CSVSIGQDAYEQYF TGCAGCGTTAGTATCGGACAGGACGCCTACGAGCAGTACTTC
TRBJ1-5 TRBV15 - - CATSRAGGASNQPQHF TGTGCCACCAGCAGGGCGGGCGGGGCGAGCAATCAGCCCCAGCATTTT
TRBJ2-1 TRBV20-1 - - CSVSPRDEQFF TGCAGTGTTAGCCCCCGGGATGAGCAGTTCTTC
TRBJ1-1 TRBV25-1 - - CASSEVRGTEAFF TGTGCCAGCAGTGAAGTAAGGGGCACTGAAGCTTTCTTT
TRBJ1-3 TRBV10-3 once - CAISEWSSGNTIYF TGTGCCATCAGTGAATGGAGCTCTGGAAACACCATATATTTT
TRBJ2-7 TRBV7-2 few TRBD2 CASSSGTSGPWYEQYF TGTGCCAGCAGCTCCGGGACTAGCGGGCCTTGGTACGAGCAGTACTTC
TRBJ2-7 TRBV7-9 - - CASSLRQAGDEQYF TGTGCCAGCAGCTTACGTCAAGCGGGTGACGAGCAGTACTTC
TRBJ2-2 TRBV27 few - CASRADTNTGELFF TGTGCCTCGCGGGCCGATACGAACACCGGGGAGCTGTTTTTT
TRBJ1-5 TRBV7-9 medium-sized - CASRLDGSNQPQHF TGTGCCAGCAGACTGGACGGGAGCAATCAGCCCCAGCATTTT